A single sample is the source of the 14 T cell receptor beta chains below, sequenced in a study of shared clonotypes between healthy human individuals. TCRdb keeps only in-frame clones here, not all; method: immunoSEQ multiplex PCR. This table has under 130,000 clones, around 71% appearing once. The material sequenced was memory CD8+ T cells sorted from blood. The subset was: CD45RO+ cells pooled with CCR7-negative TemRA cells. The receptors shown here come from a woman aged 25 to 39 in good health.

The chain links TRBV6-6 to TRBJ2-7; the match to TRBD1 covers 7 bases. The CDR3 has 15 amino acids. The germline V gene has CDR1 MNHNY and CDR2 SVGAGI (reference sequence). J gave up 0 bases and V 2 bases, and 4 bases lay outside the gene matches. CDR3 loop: CASSYTTGPSYEQYF. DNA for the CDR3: TGTGCCAGCAGTTACACGACAGGGCCCTCCTACGAGCAGTACTTC.

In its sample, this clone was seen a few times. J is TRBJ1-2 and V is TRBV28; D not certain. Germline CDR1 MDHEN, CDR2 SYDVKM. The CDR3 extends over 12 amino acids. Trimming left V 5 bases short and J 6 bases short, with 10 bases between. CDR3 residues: CASSDRTDGYTF. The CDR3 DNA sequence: TGTGCCAGCAGTGATCGGACGGATGGCTACACCTTC.

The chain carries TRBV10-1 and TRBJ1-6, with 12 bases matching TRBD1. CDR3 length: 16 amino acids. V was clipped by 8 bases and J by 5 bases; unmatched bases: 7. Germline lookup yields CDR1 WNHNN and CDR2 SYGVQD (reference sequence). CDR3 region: CASVKGQGANNSPLHF. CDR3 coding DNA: TGCGCCAGCGTTAAGGGACAGGGGGCGAATAATTCACCCCTCCACTTT.

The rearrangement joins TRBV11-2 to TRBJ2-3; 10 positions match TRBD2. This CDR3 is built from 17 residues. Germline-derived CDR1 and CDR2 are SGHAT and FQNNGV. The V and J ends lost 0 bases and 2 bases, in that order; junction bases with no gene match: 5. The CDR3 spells CASSLDGLAGATDTQYF. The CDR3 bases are TGTGCCAGCAGCTTAGATGGGCTAGCGGGAGCCACAGATACGCAGTATTTT.

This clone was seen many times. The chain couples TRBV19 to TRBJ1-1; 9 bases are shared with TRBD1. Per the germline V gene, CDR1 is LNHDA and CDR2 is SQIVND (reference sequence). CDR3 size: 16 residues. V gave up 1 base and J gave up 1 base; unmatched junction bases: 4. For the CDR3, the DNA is TGTGCCAGTAGTATAGGTGGGACAGGGACGAACACTGAAGCTTTCTTT. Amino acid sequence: CASSIGGTGTNTEAFF.

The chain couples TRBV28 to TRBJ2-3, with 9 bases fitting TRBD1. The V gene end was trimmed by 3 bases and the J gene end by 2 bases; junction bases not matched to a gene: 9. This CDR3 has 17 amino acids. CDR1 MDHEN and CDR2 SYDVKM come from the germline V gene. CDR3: CASSFPADRGYTDTQYF. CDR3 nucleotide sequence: TGTGCCAGCAGTTTTCCCGCCGACAGGGGGTACACAGATACGCAGTATTTT.

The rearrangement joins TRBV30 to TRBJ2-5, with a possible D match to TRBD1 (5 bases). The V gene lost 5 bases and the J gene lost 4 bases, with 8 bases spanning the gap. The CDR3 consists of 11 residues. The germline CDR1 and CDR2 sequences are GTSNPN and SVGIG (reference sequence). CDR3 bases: TGTGCCTGGGGGGCAGTAGAGACCCAGTACTTC. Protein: CAWGAVETQYF.

The CDR3 region is CASSLWDRNIQYF. In nucleotides, the CDR3 is TGTGCCAGCAGTTTATGGGACAGAAACATTCAGTACTTC. The V gene is TRBV28, the J gene TRBJ2-4, with a possible D match to TRBD1 (6 bases). Trimming left V 0 bases short and J 6 bases short, with 6 bases between. The CDR3 loop spans 13 amino acids. Germline assignment: CDR1 MDHEN and CDR2 SYDVKM.

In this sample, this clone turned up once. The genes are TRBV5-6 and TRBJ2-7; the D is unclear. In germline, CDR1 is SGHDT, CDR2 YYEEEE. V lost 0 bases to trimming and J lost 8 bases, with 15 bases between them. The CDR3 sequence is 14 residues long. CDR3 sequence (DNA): TGTGCCAGCAGCTTGGGGGATATCGGGTGGAAGCAGTACTTC. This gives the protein CASSLGDIGWKQYF.

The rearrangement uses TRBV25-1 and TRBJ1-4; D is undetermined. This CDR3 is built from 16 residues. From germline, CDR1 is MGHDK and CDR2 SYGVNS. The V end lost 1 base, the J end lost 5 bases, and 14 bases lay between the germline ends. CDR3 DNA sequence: TGTGCCAGCAGTGAATTCCGAGACAAGCCAAATGAAAAACTGTTTTTT. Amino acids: CASSEFRDKPNEKLFF.

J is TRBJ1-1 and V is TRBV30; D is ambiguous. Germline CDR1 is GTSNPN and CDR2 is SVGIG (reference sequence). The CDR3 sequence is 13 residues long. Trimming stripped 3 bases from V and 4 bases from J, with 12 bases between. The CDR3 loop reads CAWSPGGPTEAFF. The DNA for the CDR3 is TGTGCCTGGAGCCCCGGAGGGCCCACTGAAGCTTTCTTT.

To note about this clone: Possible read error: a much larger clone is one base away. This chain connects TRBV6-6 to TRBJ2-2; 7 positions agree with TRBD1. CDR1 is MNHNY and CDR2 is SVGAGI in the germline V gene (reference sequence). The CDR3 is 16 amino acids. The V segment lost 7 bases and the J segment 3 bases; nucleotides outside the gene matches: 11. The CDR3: CASNKIRQGDTGELFF. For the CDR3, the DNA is TGTGCCAGCAATAAGATCCGACAGGGCGACACCGGGGAGCTGTTTTTT.

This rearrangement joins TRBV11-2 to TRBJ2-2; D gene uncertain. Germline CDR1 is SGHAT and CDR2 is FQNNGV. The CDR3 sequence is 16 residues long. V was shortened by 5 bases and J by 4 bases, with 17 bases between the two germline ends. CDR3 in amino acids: CASSQNNRSITGELFF. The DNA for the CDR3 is TGTGCCAGCAGCCAGAATAACCGTTCTATCACCGGGGAGCTGTTTTTT.

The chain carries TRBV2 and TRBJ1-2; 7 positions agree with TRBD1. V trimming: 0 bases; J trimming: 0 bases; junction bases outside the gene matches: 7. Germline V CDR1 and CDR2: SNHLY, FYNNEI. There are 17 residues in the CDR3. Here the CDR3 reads CASSEAGRGRPNYGYTF. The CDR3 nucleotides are TGTGCCAGCAGTGAAGCGGGGAGGGGGCGTCCTAACTATGGCTACACCTTC. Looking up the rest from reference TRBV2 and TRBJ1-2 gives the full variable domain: EPEVTQTPSHQVTQMGQEVILRCVPISNHLYFYWYRQILGQKVEFLVSFYNNEISEKSEIFDDQFSVERPDGSNFTLKIRSTKLEDSAMYFCASSEAGRGRPNYGYTFGSGTRLTVV.